These T cell receptor beta chains were read from a single sample in a study of T cells in localized non-small cell lung cancer. Clones were sequenced by immunoSEQ multiplex PCR, and TCRdb holds only the in-frame ones, with some missing. The sample shows some 38,000 clones, approximately 90% of them seen only once. The sequencing here drew on peripheral blood mononuclear cells, taken before any cancer treatment. These receptors all come from a male donor aged 60 or over with stage II lung adenocarcinoma. Both conserved end residues are part of each CDR3. Each record gives: D gene, V gene, clone size, J gene, CDR3 protein, CDR3 DNA. The D gene is left open where the match is weak. Clone size is not always given. Where it is, it says once, few, many or a class for expanded clones.

>TRBD2|TRBV7-9|-|TRBJ2-1
CASRRLAGSGHNEQFF
TGTGCCAGCAGGAGACTAGCGGGGTCGGGGCACAATGAGCAGTTCTTC
>-|TRBV15|-|TRBJ2-5
CATSRDRTGSETQYF
TGTGCCACCAGCAGAGATCGGACTGGCAGTGAGACCCAGTACTTC
>-|TRBV15|-|TRBJ1-1
CATSRREGQNTEAFF
TGTGCCACCAGCCGCCGAGAGGGACAGAACACTGAAGCTTTCTTT
>-|TRBV5-4|-|TRBJ2-1
CASTSYNEQFF
TGTGCCAGCACCTCCTACAATGAGCAGTTCTTC
>-|TRBV2|-|TRBJ2-6
CASSDVGSSGANVLTF
TGTGCCAGCAGTGACGTAGGGAGCTCTGGGGCCAACGTCCTGACTTTC
>TRBD1|TRBV18|-|TRBJ1-1
CASSPIQGARNTEAFF
TGTGCCAGCTCTCCCATACAGGGGGCCCGGAACACTGAAGCTTTCTTT
>-|TRBV19|-|TRBJ1-5
CASSSQGGQPQHF
TGTGCCAGTAGTAGCCAGGGTGGTCAGCCCCAGCATTTT
>-|TRBV30|few|TRBJ2-4
CAWEDSLAKNIQYF
TGTGCCTGGGAAGACTCTTTAGCCAAAAACATTCAGTACTTC
>-|TRBV6-5|-|TRBJ2-7
CACSYSTPGEQYF
TGTGCCTGCAGTTACTCTACTCCGGGGGAGCAGTACTTC
>-|TRBV5-1|-|TRBJ2-3
CASSSQGDTQYF
TGCGCCAGCAGCTCCCAGGGAGATACGCAGTATTTT
>-|TRBV6-1|-|TRBJ2-6
CAIANPGAGANVLTF
TGTGCCATCGCCAACCCAGGGGCTGGGGCCAACGTCCTGACTTTC
>TRBD1|TRBV14|-|TRBJ1-1
CASSPDRAMAFF
TGTGCCAGCAGTCCGGACAGGGCTATGGCTTTCTTT
>TRBD1|TRBV19|-|TRBJ1-1
CASSMDRGRNTEAFF
TGTGCCAGTAGTATGGACAGGGGGCGGAACACTGAAGCTTTCTTT
>-|TRBV30|-|TRBJ2-5
CAWSVGETQYF
TGTGCCTGGAGTGTGGGGGAGACCCAGTACTTC
>TRBD2|TRBV7-9|-|TRBJ2-5
CASSFSGAPEQYF
TGTGCCAGCAGCTTTAGCGGGGCGCCTGAGCAGTACTTC
>TRBD2|TRBV7-2|once|TRBJ2-2
CASSLQLAGNTGELFF
TGTGCCAGCAGCTTACAACTAGCGGGCAACACCGGGGAGCTGTTTTTT
>-|TRBV2|-|TRBJ2-5
CASNEDLQETQYF
TGTGCCAGCAACGAAGACCTCCAAGAGACCCAGTACTTC
>-|TRBV6-1|-|TRBJ1-2
CASSEAGGTGNYGYTF
TGTGCCAGCAGTGAAGCAGGGGGGACGGGGAACTATGGCTACACCTTC
>-|TRBV6-1|-|TRBJ2-7
CASSETHWILNSEQYF
TGTGCCAGCAGTGAAACCCACTGGATCTTAAACAGCGAGCAGTACTTC
>-|TRBV7-2|-|TRBJ1-5
CASSWGREQPQHF
TGTGCCAGCAGTTGGGGGAGAGAACAGCCCCAGCATTTT
>TRBD2|TRBV5-4|once|TRBJ2-3
CASSHSGSTSYTQYF
TGTGCCAGCAGCCATAGCGGGAGTACTTCTTATACGCAGTATTTT
>-|TRBV19|few|TRBJ2-2
CASSIVLTANTGELFF
TGTGCCAGTAGTATAGTTCTGACAGCTAACACCGGGGAGCTGTTTTTT
>-|TRBV6-1|-|TRBJ2-2
CASSLNTGELFF
TGTGCCAGCAGCCTTAACACCGGGGAGCTGTTTTTT
>-|TRBV14|-|TRBJ2-7
CASSHGDVAYEQYF
TGTGCCAGCAGCCACGGGGACGTTGCCTACGAGCAGTACTTC
>-|TRBV12-5|-|TRBJ2-3
CASGPIGDPDTQYF
TGTGCTAGTGGTCCCATTGGTGACCCAGATACGCAGTATTTT
>TRBD2|TRBV18|-|TRBJ2-5
CASSRGTSGTTQYF
TGTGCCAGCTCACGGGGGACTAGCGGGACAACCCAGTACTTC
>-|TRBV25-1|-|TRBJ1-4
CASSAPPWQTEKLFF
TGTGCCAGCAGTGCCCCACCTTGGCAGACCGAAAAACTGTTTTTT
>-|TRBV5-1|-|TRBJ2-1
CASSPGLPYGNEQFF
TGCGCCAGCAGCCCCGGACTTCCCTACGGGAATGAGCAGTTCTTC
>-|TRBV7-2|once|TRBJ1-4
CASSPRRSATNEKLFF
TGTGCCAGCAGCCCCAGACGCAGCGCAACTAATGAAAAACTGTTTTTT
>TRBD1|TRBV27|-|TRBJ2-7
CASSLSRDRAYEQYF
TGTGCCAGCAGTTTATCCCGGGACAGGGCCTACGAGCAGTACTTC
>-|TRBV7-2|-|TRBJ1-4
CASSYNPGGEKLFF
TGTGCCAGCAGCTACAACCCGGGAGGCGAAAAACTGTTTTTT
>TRBD2|TRBV2|-|TRBJ2-2
CASSTRTRGTGELFF
TGTGCCAGCAGTACCCGGACTAGAGGAACCGGGGAGCTGTTTTTT
>-|TRBV28|-|TRBJ2-3
CASSLTDTQYF
TGTGCCAGCAGTCTCACAGATACGCAGTATTTT
>TRBD2|TRBV6-1|-|TRBJ2-3
CASSEGSGRGTDTQYF
TGTGCCAGCAGTGAAGGGAGCGGGAGAGGAACAGATACGCAGTATTTT
>TRBD1|TRBV6-6|-|TRBJ1-5
CASSYLQRQGPQPQHF
TGTGCCAGCAGTTACTTACAACGACAGGGACCTCAGCCCCAGCATTTT
>TRBD2|TRBV11-2|-|TRBJ2-7
CASSLDSSARGSYEQYF
TGTGCCAGCAGCTTAGATAGCTCGGCTCGCGGGAGCTACGAGCAGTACTTC
>-|TRBV5-4|-|TRBJ1-5
CASSLPGQPQHF
TGTGCCAGCAGCTTGCCAGGGCAGCCCCAGCATTTT
>-|TRBV9|-|TRBJ1-3
CASSVRGSGNTIYF
TGTGCCAGCAGCGTCAGGGGAAGTGGAAACACCATATATTTT
>TRBD2|TRBV6-1|-|TRBJ2-7
CASSEAGTSGGTYEQYF
TGTGCCAGCAGTGAAGCTGGGACTAGCGGGGGGACCTACGAGCAGTACTTC
>-|TRBV6-5|-|TRBJ1-1
CASSPSGPRGTEAFF
TGTGCCAGCAGCCCCTCGGGGCCCCGGGGAACTGAAGCTTTCTTT
>-|TRBV7-3|-|TRBJ1-2
CASAQGANYGYTF
TGTGCCAGCGCCCAGGGAGCTAACTATGGCTACACCTTC
>TRBD2|TRBV5-1|-|TRBJ2-2
CASGPLGLAGTGELFF
TGCGCCAGCGGACCATTGGGACTAGCGGGAACCGGGGAGCTGTTTTTT
>-|TRBV9|-|TRBJ2-7
CASSVGGSTYEQYF
TGTGCCAGCAGCGTAGGGGGCAGTACCTACGAGCAGTACTTC
>-|TRBV6-5|few|TRBJ1-5
CASSPLPPEQPQHF
TGTGCCAGCAGCCCCCTACCGCCGGAACAGCCCCAGCATTTT
>-|TRBV4-1|-|TRBJ2-5
CASSQDRVPQETQYF
TGCGCCAGCAGCCAAGATCGGGTCCCCCAAGAGACCCAGTACTTC
>-|TRBV5-4|-|TRBJ2-7
CASSSETGSGEQYF
TGTGCCAGCAGCTCCGAAACAGGGTCGGGCGAGCAGTACTTC
>-|TRBV11-2|-|TRBJ2-3
CASSLLVGDSSTDTQYF
TGTGCCAGCAGCTTGTTGGTGGGGGATTCTAGCACAGATACGCAGTATTTT
>TRBD2|TRBV19|-|TRBJ2-1
CASRTTSGGYNEQFF
TGTGCCAGTAGGACAACTAGCGGGGGCTACAATGAGCAGTTCTTC
>-|TRBV7-9|-|TRBJ1-4
CASSLSQGKTNEKLFF
TGTGCCAGCAGCTTATCCCAGGGGAAGACTAATGAAAAACTGTTTTTT
>TRBD1|TRBV28|-|TRBJ1-1
CASRTGRNTEAFF
TGTGCCTCGAGGACAGGACGGAACACTGAAGCTTTCTTT
>-|TRBV11-2|-|TRBJ1-1
CASSSRAAGGTEAFF
TGTGCCAGCAGCTCCCGGGCGGCAGGCGGCACTGAAGCTTTCTTT